The clone carrying this T cell receptor (beta chain) occurred many times. This sample stems from a study of T cells in Graves' hyperthyroidism and ophthalmopathy. The length of the CDR3 is 15 residues. CDR1 and CDR2 (germline): SGHTA, FQGNSA. Trimming cost V 5 bases and J 4 bases, with 14 bases left between them. From RNA transcripts, TCR beta CDR3 regions were amplified. Researchers ran a first-round RT-PCR on the TCR CDR3 using the HTBI primer set. TCRdb reprocessed the multiplex PCR reads via MiXCR and lists one record per CDR3 protein. This sample has hundreds of thousands of distinct CDR3 sequences; around 39% occur once, and the top ten carry 7.5% to 9.5%.

V is TRBV7-2 and J is TRBJ2-2; D gene ambiguous. The receptor comes from a man aged 18 to 30 with Graves' hyperthyroidism. Specimen: blood. The CDR3 protein is CASSPIRTFTGELFF. The CDR3 DNA reads TGTGCCAGCAGCCCGATCCGGACCTTCACCGGGGAGCTGTTTTTT.